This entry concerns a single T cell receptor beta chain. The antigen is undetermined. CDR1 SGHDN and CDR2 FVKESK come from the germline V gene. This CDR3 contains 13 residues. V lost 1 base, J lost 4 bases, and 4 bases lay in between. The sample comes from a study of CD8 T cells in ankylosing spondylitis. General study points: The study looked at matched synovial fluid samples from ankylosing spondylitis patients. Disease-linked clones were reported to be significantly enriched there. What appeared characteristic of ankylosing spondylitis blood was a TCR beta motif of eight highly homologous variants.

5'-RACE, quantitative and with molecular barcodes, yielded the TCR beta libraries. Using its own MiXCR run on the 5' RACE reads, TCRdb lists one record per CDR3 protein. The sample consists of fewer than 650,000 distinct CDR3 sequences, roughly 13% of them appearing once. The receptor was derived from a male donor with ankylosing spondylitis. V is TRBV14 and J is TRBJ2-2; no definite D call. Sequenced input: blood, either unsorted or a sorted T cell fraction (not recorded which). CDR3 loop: CASSQVTTGELFF. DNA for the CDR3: TGTGCCAGCAGCCAAGTTACCACCGGGGAGCTGTTTTTT.